This TCR beta chain came from a study of blood T cell repertoires in COVID-19. Study as a whole: Spain, Italy and the United States supplied samples that represented acute and convalescent COVID-19.

V was cut by 4 bases and J by 6 bases, with 12 bases left in between. Germline-derived CDR1 and CDR2 are GTSNPN and SVGIG (reference sequence). The CDR3 sequence is 13 residues long. Some clones are missing from TCRdb's copy, which holds only in-frame ones; the method was immunoSEQ multiplex PCR. Among about 49,000 clones, around 87% were seen once, and the ten largest hold approximately 5.1%. The chain joins TRBV30 to TRBJ2-2, with no clear D. The specimen was peripheral blood. The origin of this receptor is a human donor in a cohort sampled during active COVID-19. The CDR3 region is CAWTPRSAGELFF. The CDR3, as DNA: TGTGCCTGGACCCCCCGGAGCGCCGGGGAGCTGTTTTTT.